Only one count was recorded for the clone carrying this T cell receptor beta chain. Trimming took 9 bases from V and 7 from J; bases not matched to a gene: 10. The CDR3 runs to 13 residues. Germline CDR1 reads MNHEY; CDR2 reads SVGAGI. In the authors' workflow: How many nucleated cells were present was estimated from reference gene primer amplification. Profiling relied on immunoSEQ multiplex PCR, and the TCRdb table lists in-frame clones only, not all of them. V, J and clone size derive from that table, while D and trimming were established from the DNA sequence. The repertoire holds 95,000 or so clones, with more than 80% as singletons. The data originate from a study of blood T cell repertoires in COVID-19. Study-wide context: In each case, the material was cDNA or gDNA derived from T cells, B-cell-depleted T cells, or PBMCs.

The chain has TRBV6-5 and TRBJ1-1; 8 bases are shared with TRBD1. Specimen: peripheral blood. The receptor was isolated from a human donor in a cohort sampled during active COVID-19. Here the CDR3 DNA reads TGTGCCAGTCCAGGGGGCCCTCGAAGTGAAGCTTTCTTT. As protein: CASPGGPRSEAFF.